The 3 T cell receptor beta chains listed next were all sequenced from one sample in a study of blood T cell repertoires in COVID-19. The protocol was immunoSEQ multiplex PCR, while the TCRdb copy is restricted to in-frame clones and leaves out a portion. The sample lists about 110,000 clones, around 80% occurring once. Sequenced input: peripheral blood. The source of these receptors is a man between 65 and 79 years old with acute or convalescent COVID-19.

The V and J genes are TRBV19 and TRBJ1-2; no definite D call. The ends were cut back, 5 bases at V and 8 bases at J, with 15 bases in the middle. The CDR3 spans 13 residues. Germline CDR1 is LNHDA and CDR2 is SQIVND (reference sequence). CDR3: CASSPRRAEGYTF. In DNA form, the CDR3 reads TGTGCCAGTAGTCCCCGGAGGGCGGAGGGCTACACCTTC.

This chain joins TRBV6-5 and TRBJ2-3; 10 bases agree with TRBD2. The V gene's germline CDR1 is MNHEY and CDR2 SVGAGI. With V trimmed by 7 bases and J by 6 bases, 10 bases remained unmatched. This CDR3 is 15 amino acids long. The CDR3 loop is CASTEGAGGSDTQYF. CDR3 DNA sequence: TGTGCCAGCACCGAAGGAGCGGGGGGGTCGGATACGCAGTATTTT.

This clone was seen more than once but under ten times. This rearrangement joins TRBV11-2 to TRBJ2-3, with TRBD2 matching 8 bases. The CDR3 spans 15 residues. The germline V gene has CDR1 SGHAT and CDR2 FQNNGV. Losses at the gene ends were 4 bases for V and 2 bases for J; bases not matched to a gene: 5. For the CDR3, the DNA is TGTGCCAGCAGCTATCAAGCGGGGGACACAGATACGCAGTATTTT. Encoded protein: CASSYQAGDTDTQYF.